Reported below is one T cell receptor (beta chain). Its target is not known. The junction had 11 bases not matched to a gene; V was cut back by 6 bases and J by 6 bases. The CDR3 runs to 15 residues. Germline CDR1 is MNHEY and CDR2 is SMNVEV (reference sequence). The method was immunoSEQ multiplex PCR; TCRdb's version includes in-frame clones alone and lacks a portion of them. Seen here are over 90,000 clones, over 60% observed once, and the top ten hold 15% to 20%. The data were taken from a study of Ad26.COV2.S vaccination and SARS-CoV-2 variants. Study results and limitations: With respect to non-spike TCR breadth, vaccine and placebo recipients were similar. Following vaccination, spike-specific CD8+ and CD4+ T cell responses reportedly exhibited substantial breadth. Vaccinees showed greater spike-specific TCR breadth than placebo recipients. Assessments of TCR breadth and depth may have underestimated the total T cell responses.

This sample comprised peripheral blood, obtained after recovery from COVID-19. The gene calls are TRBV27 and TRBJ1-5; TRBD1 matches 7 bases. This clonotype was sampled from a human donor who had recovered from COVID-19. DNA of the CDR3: TGTGCCAGCAGCCCCGCAACAGGGGTTAGTCAGCCCCAGCATTTT. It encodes CASSPATGVSQPQHF.